Given below is one TCR beta chain in context. In the source study's methods: Cell counts per sample came from amplifying reference gene primers. TCRdb keeps only in-frame clones here, not all; method: immunoSEQ multiplex PCR. The V and J calls and the clone size are those of that table, but D and trimming were determined from the DNA. Among roughly 31,000 clones listed, 75% to 90% were seen once. These data originate in a study of blood T cell repertoires in COVID-19. Study-level background: The cDNA or gDNA used as material had been derived from T cells, B-cell-depleted T cells, or PBMCs.

This sequence originates from a man at least 80 years old with acute or convalescent COVID-19. Material for sequencing was peripheral blood.

CDR3 protein: CASSPTGGAGQPQHF. CDR3 bases: TGTGCCAGCAGCCCTACAGGGGGCGCGGGTCAGCCCCAGCATTTT. The chain carries TRBV16 and TRBJ1-5; 9 nucleotides agree with TRBD1. Germline values: CDR1 KGHSY, CDR2 FQNENV. CDR3 length: 15 residues. V gave up 4 bases and J gave up 6 bases; unmatched junction bases: 7.